The 29 T cell receptor beta chains listed next were all sequenced from one sample in a study of response to subunit inactivated influenza vaccine. Each CDR3 protein is one row after TCRdb ran MiXCR on the RT-PCR reads. The sample holds hundreds of thousands of distinct CDR3 sequences, around 14% seen once. The specimen was PBMCs from blood, collected roughly 13 days after vaccination. The source of these receptors is a man over 45 who received an inactivated influenza vaccine.

This clonotype has a count of ten or more. The rearrangement links TRBV4-3 to TRBJ2-1; tentatively, D is TRBD2 (5 bases). Germline V gene sequence: CDR1 LGHNA, CDR2 YSLEER. This CDR3 is built from 14 residues. Trimming took off 0 bases at V and 5 bases at J, with 8 bases between the two ends. The CDR3 region has the DNA TGCGCCAGCAGCCAAGAATGGGAGAACAATGAGCAGTTCTTC. Protein product: CASSQEWENNEQFF.

This clonotype came up a few times. The rearrangement links TRBV4-2 to TRBJ2-7; D gene ambiguous. CDR1 and CDR2 (germline): LGHNA, YNFKEQ. The V gene lost 1 base and the J gene lost 1 base, with 8 bases spanning the gap. The CDR3 contains 14 residues. The CDR3 spells CASSQVGNSYEQYF. The DNA for the CDR3 is TGTGCCAGCAGCCAAGTTGGAAATTCCTACGAGCAGTACTTC.

The chain recombines TRBV7-9 with TRBJ2-1, with 9 bases matching TRBD2. The CDR3 consists of 15 residues. Germline-derived CDR1 and CDR2 are SEHNR and FQNEAQ (reference sequence). Losses at the gene ends were 8 bases for V and 10 bases for J; bases not matched to a gene: 15. In nucleotides, the CDR3 is TGTGCCAGCCGCCCTGGGGCGCGGGGGGGTATGGAGCAGTTCTTC. Translated: CASRPGARGGMEQFF. The whole variable domain, filled in from reference TRBV7-9 and TRBJ2-1, reads DTGVSQNPRHKITKRGQNVTFRCDPISEHNRLYWYRQTLGQGPEFLTYFQNEAQLEKSRLLSDRFSAERPKGSFSTLEIQRTEQGDSAMYLCASRPGARGGMEQFFGPGTRLTVL.

This clonotype was seen only a few times. This rearrangement joins TRBV12-3 or TRBV12-4 to TRBJ1-4, with D tentatively TRBD1 (5 bases). The CDR3 length is 14 residues. With 7 bases removed from V and 6 bases from J, the gap between germline ends came to 15 bases. CDR3 residues: CASNKGTLDEKLFF. The CDR3 region has the DNA TGTGCCAGCAACAAAGGGACCCTCGATGAAAAACTGTTTTTT.

This clonotype was counted a few times. This chain joins TRBV10-3 and TRBJ2-1, with D tentatively TRBD1 or TRBD2 (5 bases each). With 8 bases removed from V and 1 base from J, the gap between germline ends came to 18 bases. CDR3 length: 16 amino acids. Germline CDR1 ENHRY, CDR2 SYGVKD. CDR3 coding DNA: TGTGCCATCCGATCCGCCCAGGGCGGGTCCTACAATGAGCAGTTCTTC. Protein sequence: CAIRSAQGGSYNEQFF.

The chain carries TRBV6-5 and TRBJ1-5; D is unclear. Trimming pared 0 bases from V and 3 bases from J, leaving 9 bases between. Per the germline V gene, CDR1 is MNHEY and CDR2 is SVGAGI. The CDR3 sequence is 15 residues long. CDR3 protein: CASSYSGQPNQPQHF. The CDR3 bases are TGTGCCAGCAGTTACTCGGGTCAACCCAATCAGCCCCAGCATTTT.

The gene calls are TRBV20-1 and TRBJ2-3, with 10 bases that match TRBD2. Per the germline V gene, CDR1 is DFQATT and CDR2 is SNEGSKA (reference sequence). This CDR3 comprises 12 residues. V lost 7 bases, J lost 4 bases, and 2 bases stayed unmatched. The CDR3 reads CSGSGRADTQYF. The CDR3 region has the DNA TGCAGTGGAAGCGGGAGGGCAGATACGCAGTATTTT.

This clonotype came up a few times. The chain combines TRBV10-3 with TRBJ2-1; 8 bases align to TRBD2. This CDR3 has 14 residues. Unmatched junction bases numbered 4, after V lost 4 bases and J lost 5 bases. CDR1 is ENHRY, CDR2 SYGVKD, per germline. CDR3 sequence reads: CAISVGGGDNEQFF. CDR3 bases: TGTGCCATCAGTGTCGGGGGGGGTGACAATGAGCAGTTCTTC.

The V call is TRBV27, the J call TRBJ2-7; 15 bases are shared with TRBD2. The ends lost 8 bases at V and 1 base at J; junction bases unmatched: 6. CDR1 and CDR2 (germline): MNHEY, SMNVEV (reference sequence). This CDR3 has 16 amino acids. This CDR3 reads CASQGLAGGPSYEQYF. The DNA of the CDR3 is TGTGCCAGCCAGGGACTAGCGGGGGGCCCATCCTACGAGCAGTACTTC.

The chain recombines TRBV16 with TRBJ1-1; no clear D gene. Deletions cut 0 bases from V and 5 bases from J, with 10 bases between. The CDR3 extends over 14 amino acids. The germline V gene has CDR1 KGHSY and CDR2 FQNENV. CDR3 in DNA: TGTGCCAGCAGCCAATCGGGGAGCCGGACTGAAGCTTTCTTT. It specifies CASSQSGSRTEAFF.

The chain links TRBV20-1 to TRBJ2-7, with D perhaps matching TRBD2 (6 bases). The CDR3 is made up of 12 amino acids. The germline V gene has CDR1 DFQATT and CDR2 SNEGSKA (reference sequence). The V end was cut by 6 bases, the J end by 2 bases, with 11 bases between. CDR3 nucleotides: TGCAGTGCGAAGACTAGTCCCTACGAGCAGTACTTC. This sequence encodes CSAKTSPYEQYF.

This clonotype was observed a few times. This chain connects TRBV12-3 or TRBV12-4 to TRBJ2-1; a weak D match, TRBD2 (6 bases). Trimming took off 5 bases at V and 4 bases at J, with 21 bases between the two ends. The CDR3 loop spans 17 amino acids. In nucleotides, the CDR3 is TGTGCCAGCAGTCTTGGGTCTAGCGTTACCGATTACAATGAGCAGTTCTTC. Its translation: CASSLGSSVTDYNEQFF.

V is TRBV7-9 and J is TRBJ2-7; D not resolved. Germline CDR1 is SEHNR and CDR2 is FQNEAQ (reference sequence). V lost 5 bases to trimming and J lost 2 bases, with 10 bases between them. CDR3 length: 13 amino acids. CDR3 sequence (DNA): TGTGCCAGCAGCCCCAAGGCTCCCTACGAGCAGTACTTC. As protein: CASSPKAPYEQYF.

This clonotype was recorded a few times. The chain links TRBV20-1 to TRBJ2-7; D gene ambiguous. The germline CDR1 and CDR2 sequences are DFQATT and SNEGSKA (reference sequence). The V gene lost 3 bases and the J gene lost 7 bases, with 19 bases spanning the gap. This CDR3 spans 14 amino acids. CDR3 sequence: CSASIPQSLREQYF. CDR3 coding DNA: TGCAGTGCTAGTATTCCCCAGAGCCTTCGGGAGCAGTACTTC.

This clonotype has a handful of counts. The chain has TRBV3-1 and TRBJ2-7, with 7 bases matching TRBD2. The length of the CDR3 is 15 residues. Germline lookup yields CDR1 LGHDT and CDR2 YNNKEL (reference sequence). V shed 1 base, J shed 6 bases, and the junction held 9 bases outside the gene matches. For the CDR3, the DNA is TGTGCCAGCAGCCAAGGACTGGGAGGACTAGGCGAGCAGTACTTC. Amino acid sequence: CASSQGLGGLGEQYF.

The gene calls are TRBV2 and TRBJ2-1; 11 positions match TRBD2. The CDR3 totals 15 residues. The ends lost 6 bases at V and 6 bases at J; junction bases unmatched: 7. In germline, CDR1 is SNHLY, CDR2 FYNNEI. The DNA of the CDR3 is TGTGCCAGCAGGTCGCTAGCGGGAGGTGTCAATGAGCAGTTCTTC. Its translation: CASRSLAGGVNEQFF.

In this sample, this clonotype turned up a few times. V is TRBV5-1 and J is TRBJ2-3, with 8 bases fitting TRBD1. CDR3 length: 14 residues. Germline CDR1 SGHRS, CDR2 YFSETQ. V shed 4 bases, J shed 5 bases, and the junction held 6 bases outside the gene matches. CDR3 protein: CASSPGQAGDTQYF. CDR3 nucleotides: TGCGCCAGCAGCCCGGGACAGGCGGGAGATACGCAGTATTTT.

A few counts support this clonotype. This sequence joins TRBV12-3 or TRBV12-4 and TRBJ1-3; D is unclear. V was clipped by 7 bases and J by 4 bases, with 8 bases between them. This CDR3 has 12 residues. CDR3 in amino acids: CASKRRGNTIYF. The CDR3 DNA reads TGTGCCAGCAAACGGCGAGGAAACACCATATATTTT.

The V gene is TRBV12-3 or TRBV12-4, the J gene TRBJ2-7; D is unclear. Trimming left V 5 bases short and J 2 bases short, with 13 bases between. CDR3 size: 14 residues. The CDR3 nucleotides read TGTGCCAGCAGTCCCTCCCGGGCTGCCTACGAGCAGTACTTC. Translating it yields CASSPSRAAYEQYF.

This clonotype turned up a few times. J is TRBJ2-7 and V is TRBV30; D might be TRBD1 (6 bases). Trimming left V 3 bases short and J 2 bases short, with 17 bases between. There are 15 residues in the CDR3. Germline V gene data show CDR1 as GTSNPN and CDR2 as SVGIG (reference sequence). The CDR3 region is CAWSWDIGRAYEQYF. CDR3 nucleotide sequence: TGTGCCTGGAGCTGGGACATAGGACGGGCCTACGAGCAGTACTTC.

This clonotype was detected many times. V and J are TRBV7-9 and TRBJ1-4, with 10 bases that match TRBD1. The ends lost 4 bases at V and 5 bases at J; junction bases unmatched: 7. This CDR3 is built from 16 residues. Per the germline V gene, CDR1 is SEHNR and CDR2 is FQNEAQ (reference sequence). For the CDR3, the DNA is TGTGCCAGCAGCTATGGACAGGGGGTCGCCAATGAAAAACTGTTTTTT. It translates to CASSYGQGVANEKLFF.

This chain connects TRBV7-3 to TRBJ2-1; D uncertain. The CDR3 totals 16 residues. V gave up 2 bases and J gave up 2 bases, with 13 bases separating them. Germline V gene lookup returns CDR1 SGHTA and CDR2 FQGTGA. Here the CDR3 DNA reads TGTGCCAGCAGCTTAGGCCCAAGCAGGACCTACAATGAGCAGTTCTTC. Protein product: CASSLGPSRTYNEQFF.

The V gene is TRBV20-1, the J gene TRBJ2-3; 11 bases match TRBD2. Trimming removed 0 bases from V and 6 bases from J; junction bases left unmatched: 2. The CDR3 sequence is 14 residues long. The germline CDR1 and CDR2 sequences are DFQATT and SNEGSKA (reference sequence). The CDR3 DNA reads as TGCAGTGCTAGAGATAGCGGGAGGGCCGATACGCAGTATTTT. It encodes CSARDSGRADTQYF.

This sequence joins TRBV20-1 and TRBJ1-2, with D hard to call. Germline assignment: CDR1 DFQATT and CDR2 SNEGSKA (reference sequence). V dropped 3 bases and J dropped 2 bases, with 7 bases sitting between them. The CDR3 totals 12 residues. CDR3 coding DNA: TGCAGTGCTAGGAGGGAAAACTATGGCTACACCTTC. It codes for CSARRENYGYTF.

The chain has TRBV20-1 and TRBJ2-1; 7 nucleotides line up with TRBD2. Unmatched junction bases numbered 3, after V lost 2 bases and J lost 5 bases. The length of the CDR3 is 13 residues. Germline CDR1 DFQATT, CDR2 SNEGSKA (reference sequence). This CDR3 reads CSARWGGHNEQFF. DNA for the CDR3: TGCAGTGCTAGATGGGGAGGGCACAATGAGCAGTTCTTC.

This clonotype has just a few counts. V gene TRBV12-3 or TRBV12-4 combines with J gene TRBJ2-1; D perhaps matches TRBD1 (6 bases). V lost 5 bases and J 12 bases, leaving 11 bases between the germline ends. There are 11 residues in the CDR3. This CDR3 is CASSSTGRQFF. The CDR3 DNA is TGTGCCAGCAGTAGTACAGGGCGGCAGTTCTTC.

The genes are TRBV10-3 and TRBJ2-1; TRBD1 or TRBD2 may be the D gene (6 bases each). This CDR3 has 14 residues. Trimming took 10 bases from V and 2 from J, leaving 15 bases between them. Germline CDR1 and CDR2: ENHRY and SYGVKD. The CDR3 DNA reads as TGTGCCACCCGGGGGCCGGCGGCCTACAATGAGCAGTTCTTC. Translated, it gives CATRGPAAYNEQFF.

The chain carries TRBV5-1 and TRBJ2-5, with a tentative D call TRBD1 (6 bases). The CDR3 extends over 14 amino acids. The V gene's germline CDR1 is SGHRS and CDR2 YFSETQ. Trimming removed 3 bases from V and 3 bases from J, with 12 bases in between. The CDR3 is CASSSGAGEETQYF. CDR3 nucleotide sequence: TGCGCCAGCAGCTCCGGGGCAGGGGAAGAGACCCAGTACTTC.

This clonotype was recorded a few times. The chain recombines TRBV4-3 with TRBJ1-1; D possibly corresponds to TRBD1 (5 bases). The CDR3 length is 14 residues. The germline gives CDR1 LGHNA, CDR2 YSLEER. Trimming removed 1 base from V and 9 bases from J, with 15 bases in between. The CDR3 DNA is TGCGCCAGCAGCCAAGTGGGTAGTCAGGACAAAGCTTTCTTT. It encodes CASSQVGSQDKAFF.